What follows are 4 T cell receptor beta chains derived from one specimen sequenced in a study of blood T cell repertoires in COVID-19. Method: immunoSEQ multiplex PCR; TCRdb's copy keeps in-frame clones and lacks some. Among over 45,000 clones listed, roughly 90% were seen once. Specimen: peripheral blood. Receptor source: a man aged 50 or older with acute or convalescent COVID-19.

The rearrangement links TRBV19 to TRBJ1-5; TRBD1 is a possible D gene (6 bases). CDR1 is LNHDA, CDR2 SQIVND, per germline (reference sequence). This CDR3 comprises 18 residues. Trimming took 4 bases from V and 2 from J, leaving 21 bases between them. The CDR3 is CASSTPDRGAGGNQPQHF. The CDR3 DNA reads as TGTGCCAGTAGTACCCCGGACAGAGGAGCTGGGGGCAATCAGCCCCAGCATTTT.

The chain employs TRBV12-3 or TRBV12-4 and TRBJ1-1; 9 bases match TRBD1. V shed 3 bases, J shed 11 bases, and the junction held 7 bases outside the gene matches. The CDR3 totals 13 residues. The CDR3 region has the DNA TGTGCCAGCAGTTTCATACAGGGGGCGGACGCTTTCTTT. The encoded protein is CASSFIQGADAFF.

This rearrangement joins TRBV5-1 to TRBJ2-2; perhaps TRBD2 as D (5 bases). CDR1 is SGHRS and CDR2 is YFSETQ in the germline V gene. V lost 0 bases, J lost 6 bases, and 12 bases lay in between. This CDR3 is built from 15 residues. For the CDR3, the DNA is TGCGCCAGCAGCTTGGATGTCGGGGTCTCCGGGGAGCTGTTTTTT. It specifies CASSLDVGVSGELFF.

The CDR3 sequence: CASSQMSGQETQYF. Here the CDR3 DNA reads TGTGCCAGCAGCCAAATGAGCGGGCAAGAGACCCAGTACTTC. The chain is built from TRBV3-1 (or the pseudogene TRBV3-2) and TRBJ2-5; D may be TRBD2 (6 bases). The CDR3 has 14 residues. Deletions cut 2 bases from V and 2 bases from J, with 9 bases between. Germline V gives CDR1 LGHDT, CDR2 YNNKEL (reference sequence).